This T cell receptor (beta chain) was retrieved from a study of blood T cell repertoires in COVID-19. In the original processing: Amplification with reference gene primers provided the estimates of nucleated cell counts. Profiled with immunoSEQ multiplex PCR; TCRdb holds only in-frame clones, not every one. V, J and clone size are taken as reported in that table, and D and trimming were inferred from the DNA itself. The data contain under 150,000 clones, 85% to 90% of them seen just once; the ten biggest clones take up under 6%. CDR1 is ENHRY and CDR2 is SYGVKD in the germline V gene. The CDR3 has 15 amino acids. V shed 6 bases and J 0 bases; nucleotides not matched to a gene: 4.

Sample: peripheral blood. The source of this sequence is a woman between 50 and 59 years old with acute or convalescent COVID-19. The chain links TRBV10-3 to TRBJ1-3, with 8 bases aligning to TRBD1. The CDR3 sequence: CAISSDRGSGNTIYF. The CDR3 nucleotides are TGTGCCATCAGCTCAGACAGGGGCTCTGGAAACACCATATATTTT.